This TCR beta chain was obtained from a study of cytomegalovirus exposure and HLA in healthy donors. From germline, CDR1 is SGHRS and CDR2 YFSETQ. The CDR3 runs 15 residues. The V gene end was trimmed by 4 bases and the J gene end by 6 bases; junction bases not matched to a gene: 11. Study-wide findings and caveats: Later on, an analysis showed TCR association rates differing by HLA locus, with DRB1 the most and HLA-C the fewest. A missense DCLRE1C variant was associated with V- and J-gene trimming of TCR beta chains in a later analysis, and an independent cohort replicated the association. The authors later found most CMV-associated TCR beta chains appeared HLA-restricted.

PCR primers comprised 60 Vbeta and 13 Jbeta primers. Profiling relied on immunoSEQ multiplex PCR, and the TCRdb table lists in-frame clones only, not all of them. Of about 150,000 clones in the sample, approximately 84% were seen once. A word on this clone: Its target is not known.

The chain recombines TRBV5-1 with TRBJ2-7; TRBD1 aligns across 9 bases. Sequencing was done on a sample of PBMCs. The clonotype was recovered from a woman aged 18-30 years in good health and CMV-seronegative. CDR3 bases: TGCGCCAGCAGCCTGGGGGGGACAGGGTTAAGCGAGCAGTACTTC. This encodes CASSLGGTGLSEQYF.